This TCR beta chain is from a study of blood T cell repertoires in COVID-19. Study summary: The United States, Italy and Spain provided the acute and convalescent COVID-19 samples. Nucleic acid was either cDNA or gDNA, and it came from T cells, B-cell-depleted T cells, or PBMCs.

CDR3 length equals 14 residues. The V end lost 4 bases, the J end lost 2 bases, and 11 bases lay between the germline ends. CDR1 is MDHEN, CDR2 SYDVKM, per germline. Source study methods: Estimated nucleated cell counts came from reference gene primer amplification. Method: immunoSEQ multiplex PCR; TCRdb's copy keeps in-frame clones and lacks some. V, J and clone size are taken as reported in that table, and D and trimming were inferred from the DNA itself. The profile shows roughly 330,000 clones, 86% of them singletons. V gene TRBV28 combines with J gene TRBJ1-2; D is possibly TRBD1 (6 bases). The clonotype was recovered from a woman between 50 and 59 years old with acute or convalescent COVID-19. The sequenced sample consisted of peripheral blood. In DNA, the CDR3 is TGTGCCAGCAGTTCGTCCACAGGGAACTATGGCTACACCTTC. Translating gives CASSSSTGNYGYTF.